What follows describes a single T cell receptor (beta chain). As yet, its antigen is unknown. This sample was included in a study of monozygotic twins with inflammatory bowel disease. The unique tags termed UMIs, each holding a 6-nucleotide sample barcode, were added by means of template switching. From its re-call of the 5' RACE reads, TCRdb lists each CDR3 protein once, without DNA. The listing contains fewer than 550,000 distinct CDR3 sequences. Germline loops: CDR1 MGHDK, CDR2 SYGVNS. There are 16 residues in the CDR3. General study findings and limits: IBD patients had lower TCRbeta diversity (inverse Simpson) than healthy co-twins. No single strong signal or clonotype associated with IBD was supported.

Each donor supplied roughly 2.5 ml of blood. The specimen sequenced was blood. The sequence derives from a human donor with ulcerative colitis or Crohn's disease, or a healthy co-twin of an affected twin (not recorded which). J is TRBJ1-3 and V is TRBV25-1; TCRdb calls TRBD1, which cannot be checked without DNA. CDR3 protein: CASSAGGQGAGNTIYF. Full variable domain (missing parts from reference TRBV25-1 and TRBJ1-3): EADIYQTPRYLVIGTGKKITLECSQTMGHDKMYWYQQDPGMELHLIHYSYGVNSTEKGDLSSESTVSRIRTEHFPLTLESARPSHTSQYLCASSAGGQGAGNTIYFGEGSWLTVV.